This TCR beta chain originates from a study of glioma-infiltrating T cells. Study results and caveats: CDR3 overlap between tissue and blood was very small. Gliomas, especially low-grade, showed above-expected tissue-blood divergence; non-neoplastic patients showed below.

J gave up 3 bases and V 3 bases, and 2 bases lay outside the gene matches. CDR1 and CDR2 from the germline V gene are MRHNA and SNTAGT. The CDR3 has 14 residues. Amplification of TCR alpha and beta CDR3 regions from RNA used iRepertoire nested multiplex PCR. For one-step reverse transcription and amplification, about 85-400 ng of tissue mRNA or PBMC total RNA was used. One entry per CDR3 protein results from TCRdb running MiXCR on the multiplex PCR reads. The data show tens of thousands of distinct CDR3 sequences, 35% to 45% seen once. Points on this clonotype: As yet, its antigen is unknown.

The chain combines TRBV6-4 with TRBJ2-3; 8 bases agree with TRBD2. Sequenced material: glioma tissue, nonneoplastic brain tissue, or PBMCs (not recorded which). This receptor was obtained from a human donor with low-grade glioma or glioblastoma, undergoing nonglioma brain surgery, or in good health (not recorded which). The CDR3 DNA reads TGTGCCAGCAGTGAAGCGGGGGCGACAGATACGCAGTATTTT. Its translation: CASSEAGATDTQYF.